Given below is one T cell receptor (beta chain) in context. Its antigen remains unknown. The CDR3 runs to 11 residues. CDR1 is SGHTA and CDR2 is FQGNSA in the germline V gene. The record originates from a study of CXCR3-negative and CXCR3-positive naive CD8 T cells. At a few hundred thousand cells each, triplicate sorts were carried out for each CD8+ T cell subset. Libraries were UMI-labeled 5' RACE TRB cDNA. TCRdb reworked the 5' RACE reads into one entry per CDR3 protein, no DNA. Seen in this sample are about 150,000 distinct CDR3 sequences; the ten most common clones hold just under 0.5%. Study-level results: Comparison of naive CXCR3-negative and CXCR3-positive cells revealed similar TRBV-TRBJ usage, while memory cells differed. Naive cells that were CXCR3-positive had more hydrophobic TRB CDR3s (compared with CXCR3-negative naive cells).

Material for sequencing was naive CXCR3+ CD8+ T cells from blood. Specified subset: CD45RO-CCR7+CD27+CD95- naive CD8+ T cells expressing CXCR3 (TNR3+). The V gene is TRBV7-2, the J gene TRBJ1-1. This receptor was taken from a human donor in good health. Some clones in this sample may be carry-over from other donors' samples. The CDR3: CASGRVTEAFF.